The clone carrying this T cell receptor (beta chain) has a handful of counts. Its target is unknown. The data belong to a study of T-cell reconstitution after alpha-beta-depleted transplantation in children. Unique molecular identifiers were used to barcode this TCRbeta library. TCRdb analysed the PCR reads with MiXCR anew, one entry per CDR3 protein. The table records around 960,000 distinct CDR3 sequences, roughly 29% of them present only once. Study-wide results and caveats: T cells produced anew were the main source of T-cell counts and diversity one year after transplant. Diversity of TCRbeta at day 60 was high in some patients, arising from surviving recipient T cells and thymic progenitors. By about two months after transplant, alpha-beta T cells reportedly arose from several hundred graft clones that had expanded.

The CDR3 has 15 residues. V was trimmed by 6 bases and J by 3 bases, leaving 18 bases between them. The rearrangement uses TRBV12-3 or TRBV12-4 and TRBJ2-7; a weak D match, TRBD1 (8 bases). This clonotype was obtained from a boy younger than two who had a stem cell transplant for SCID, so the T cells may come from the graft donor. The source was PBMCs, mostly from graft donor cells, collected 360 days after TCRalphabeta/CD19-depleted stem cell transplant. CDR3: CASSLGQGGYYEQYF. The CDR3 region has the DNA TGTGCCAGCAGCCTCGGACAGGGAGGGTACTACGAGCAGTACTTC.